The 12 T cell receptor beta chains in this list originate from one sample, sequenced in a study of T cells in Graves' hyperthyroidism and ophthalmopathy. TCR beta CDR3 regions were amplified from RNA. HTBI primers were used for first-round RT-PCR of the TCR CDR3. One entry per CDR3 protein results from TCRdb running MiXCR on the multiplex PCR reads. The sample contains about 290,000 distinct CDR3 sequences, roughly 14% of which appear only once. Input material: blood. Receptor source: a woman under 40 with Graves' hyperthyroidism that later progressed to Graves' ophthalmopathy.

This clonotype showed up just a few times. The chain is built from TRBV9 and TRBJ2-2; 7 nucleotides line up with TRBD2. Germline V gives CDR1 SGDLS, CDR2 YYNGEE. V trimming: 0 bases; J trimming: 2 bases; junction bases outside the gene matches: 4. The CDR3 covers 16 residues. The CDR3, as DNA: TGTGCCAGCAGCGTAGTGGCGGGACTAAACACCGGGGAGCTGTTTTTT. It yields the protein CASSVVAGLNTGELFF.

This chain links TRBV19 with TRBJ2-5, with D perhaps TRBD1 (5 bases). The CDR3 extends over 14 amino acids. The V end lost 4 bases, the J end lost 5 bases, and 14 bases lay between the germline ends. Germline V CDR1 and CDR2: LNHDA, SQIVND (reference sequence). In DNA form, the CDR3 reads TGTGCCAGTAGTAAGTCCAGGGTAGGCGAGACCCAGTACTTC. Residues: CASSKSRVGETQYF.

The chain is built from TRBV6-2 or TRBV6-3 and TRBJ2-7; 8 bases are shared with TRBD2. The CDR3 covers 18 residues. The germline gives CDR1 MNHEY, CDR2 SVGEGT. With 2 bases clipped from V and 3 bases from J, the junction kept 15 bases outside the gene matches. The CDR3 region is CASSYPSSSGSFLYEQYF. The CDR3 DNA sequence: TGTGCCAGCAGTTACCCCTCATCAAGCGGGAGTTTCCTCTACGAGCAGTACTTC.

The chain combines TRBV28 with TRBJ2-7, with D unclear. V lost 5 bases and J lost 2, with 19 bases in between. Looked up from germline, CDR1 is MDHEN and CDR2 is SYDVKM. This CDR3 has 16 amino acids. CDR3 bases: TGTGCCAGCAGTCCAAATACCCAGGCAGGAGCCTACGAGCAGTACTTC. This encodes CASSPNTQAGAYEQYF.

There are a few counts of this clonotype. J is TRBJ2-7 and V is TRBV4-1; 7 bases match TRBD1. This CDR3 is 13 amino acids long. Germline CDR1 MGHRA, CDR2 YSYEKL. The V and J ends lost 4 bases and 2 bases, in that order; junction bases with no gene match: 2. In DNA form, the CDR3 reads TGCGCCAGCAGCCGGGACAGCACCTACGAGCAGTACTTC. It codes for CASSRDSTYEQYF.

The CDR3 DNA is TGTGCCAGCAGCTTAGAGCGGGGGCGCCAAGAGACCCAGTACTTC. Translation gives CASSLERGRQETQYF. The V gene is TRBV5-8, the J gene TRBJ2-5; the match to TRBD2 covers 8 bases. Germline assignment: CDR1 SGHTS and CDR2 YDEGEE. The CDR3 totals 15 residues. After removal of 2 bases from V and 1 base from J, the junction contained 4 bases not matched to a gene.

The chain links TRBV6-1 to TRBJ2-1; the D gene could be TRBD1 or TRBD2 (5 bases each). Trimming left V 6 bases short and J 6 bases short, with 15 bases between. This CDR3 region has 14 residues. CDR1 MNHNS and CDR2 SASEGT come from the germline V gene. CDR3 sequence reads: CASRDAGAANEQFF. DNA of the CDR3: TGTGCCAGCAGGGATGCCGGGGCTGCCAATGAGCAGTTCTTC.

V gene TRBV5-8 combines with J gene TRBJ1-2; D is unresolved. CDR3 length: 12 residues. Germline assignment: CDR1 SGHTS and CDR2 YDEGEE. Deletions cut 5 bases from V and 14 bases from J, with 19 bases between. CDR3 DNA: TGTGCCAGCAGTCCTCGGCCTGGGGTCGGGACCTTC. Residues: CASSPRPGVGTF.

This clonotype was seen at least ten times. The chain couples TRBV6-6 to TRBJ2-2; 9 bases match TRBD2. CDR1 and CDR2 from the germline V gene are MNHNY and SVGAGI (reference sequence). Trimming removed 0 bases from V and 2 bases from J; junction bases left unmatched: 4. The CDR3 length is 17 residues. The CDR3 here is CASSYSPSGVNTGELFF. CDR3 nucleotide sequence: TGTGCCAGCAGTTACTCGCCTAGCGGGGTAAACACCGGGGAGCTGTTTTTT.

In its sample, this clonotype was seen many times. The CDR3 coding sequence is TGTGCCAGCAGCCAAGCAGTGACAGGAGGCGAGCAGTACTTC. Translation: CASSQAVTGGEQYF. The chain carries TRBV3-1 and TRBJ2-7; TRBD1 might be the D (6 bases). V lost 1 base to trimming and J lost 6 bases, with 13 bases between them. The length of the CDR3 is 14 residues. CDR1 LGHDT and CDR2 YNNKEL come from the germline V gene (reference sequence).

This clonotype occurred many times. The V call is TRBV3-1, the J call TRBJ2-5, with D unresolved. Germline CDR1 is LGHDT and CDR2 is YNNKEL (reference sequence). The CDR3 loop spans 15 amino acids. The V end lost 0 bases, the J end lost 4 bases, and 12 bases lay between the germline ends. CDR3: CASSQEPGWGETQYF. CDR3 bases: TGTGCCAGCAGCCAAGAACCGGGTTGGGGAGAGACCCAGTACTTC.

This clonotype was seen at least ten times. The chain combines TRBV6-1 with TRBJ2-5; 7 nucleotides align to TRBD1. Losses at the gene ends were 6 bases for V and 5 bases for J; bases not matched to a gene: 12. Germline lookup yields CDR1 MNHNS and CDR2 SASEGT. This CDR3 is 15 amino acids long. The CDR3 sequence: CASSRGTEPWETQYF. In DNA, the CDR3 is TGTGCCAGCAGCCGAGGGACAGAACCTTGGGAGACCCAGTACTTC.